Presented here are 7 T cell receptor beta chains from one specimen sequenced in a study of monozygotic twins with inflammatory bowel disease (dated by TCRdb to between 2019 and 2020). Libraries were prepared through 5' RACE. Sequenced on an Illumina HiSeq 2500. After the reads were reprocessed by TCRdb, one entry was made per CDR3 protein sequence, with no DNA. The table held for this sample gives about 210,000 distinct CDR3 sequences. 1.5% to 2% of the sample belongs to the ten largest clones. Material for sequencing was blood. The receptors here all came from a human donor with ulcerative colitis or Crohn's disease, or a healthy co-twin of an affected twin (not recorded which).

The V and J genes are TRBV5-5 and TRBJ1-2; TCRdb returns TRBD1, unconfirmable since there is no DNA. Germline V gene lookup returns CDR1 SGHKS and CDR2 YYEKEE (reference sequence). The CDR3 loop spans 14 amino acids. This CDR3 reads CASSLPGTGRGYTF.

The CDR3 spells CSASGRSRGADTQYF. The rearrangement uses TRBV20-1 and TRBJ2-3; lacking DNA, the TRBD2 call made by TCRdb goes unchecked. CDR1 and CDR2 (germline): DFQATT, SNEGSKA (reference sequence). The CDR3 has 15 amino acids.

V gene TRBV5-6 combines with J gene TRBJ2-7; TCRdb selects TRBD2, and the lack of DNA leaves this call unchecked. Germline V gene lookup returns CDR1 SGHDT and CDR2 YYEEEE. This CDR3 has 15 residues. Here the CDR3 reads CASTTSRGGNYEQYF. The full variable domain, in which reference TRBV5-6 and TRBJ2-7 provide the parts outside the CDR3, is DAGVTQSPTHLIKTRGQQVTLRCSPKSGHDTVSWYQQALGQGPQFIFQYYEEEERQRGNFPDRFSGHQFPNYSSELNVNALLLGDSALYLCASTTSRGGNYEQYFGPGTRLTVT.

The chain couples TRBV6-5 to TRBJ2-5; without DNA, the TCRdb call of TRBD1 cannot be checked. CDR3 length: 11 residues. The V gene's germline CDR1 is MNHEY and CDR2 SVGAGI. CDR3 residues: CASKAQGTEYF.

This chain joins TRBV20-1 and TRBJ1-2; TCRdb returns TRBD1, unconfirmable since there is no DNA. Germline CDR1 reads DFQATT; CDR2 reads SNEGSKA (reference sequence). This CDR3 is 12 amino acids long. This CDR3 is CSALFDSVGYTF.

This chain links TRBV4-1 with TRBJ1-1; TCRdb names TRBD1, which stays unverified in the absence of DNA. Looked up from germline, CDR1 is MGHRA and CDR2 is YSYEKL. The CDR3 covers 16 residues. The CDR3 protein is CASSQDLPGRGTEAFF.

The chain couples TRBV20-1 to TRBJ2-7; TCRdb picks TRBD1, but there is no DNA to check that call. Germline CDR1 is DFQATT and CDR2 is SNEGSKA (reference sequence). The CDR3 totals 15 residues. CDR3 sequence: CSARDLQGSKYEQYF.